The following is a TCR beta chain sequence with its context. What it recognizes is unknown. This record comes from a study of cytomegalovirus exposure and HLA in healthy donors. Study outcomes and limitations: Analyses of presence and absence presupposed an approximately uniform sequencing depth across donors. The classifier, whose performance was assessed in both the original and validation cohorts, reportedly diagnosed cytomegalovirus status with high specificity and sensitivity. Immune exposure information comprised only CMV serostatus.

PCR primers comprised 60 Vbeta and 13 Jbeta primers. Some clones are missing from TCRdb's copy, which holds only in-frame ones; the method was immunoSEQ multiplex PCR. The sample lists 150,000 to 200,000 clones, about 80% occurring once. This CDR3 region has 14 residues. Trimming took 5 bases from V and 1 from J, leaving 11 bases between them. Looked up from germline, CDR1 is MNHNY and CDR2 is SVGAGI (reference sequence). The clonotype originates from a woman in her thirties or forties in good health and CMV-seronegative. The chain recombines TRBV6-6 with TRBJ1-1; possibly TRBD1 for D (6 bases). The sequencing input was PBMCs. CDR3 residues: CASSLQQGNTEAFF. The CDR3, as DNA: TGTGCCAGCAGTCTGCAACAGGGGAACACTGAAGCTTTCTTT.